Only one count was recorded for the clone carrying this T cell receptor (beta chain). These data originate in a study of shared T cell receptors in the human thymus. Sequencing used immunoSEQ multiplex PCR; TCRdb keeps in-frame clones, though not all of them. The table includes about 380,000 clones, roughly 94% detected once. Looked up from germline, CDR1 is LGHNA and CDR2 is YNFKEQ. CDR3 length: 14 amino acids. Trimming took 4 bases from V and 1 from J, leaving 9 bases between them. The source of this sequence is a human donor. This chain joins TRBV4-2 and TRBJ2-3, with a possible D match to TRBD2 (5 bases). The sample taken for sequencing was thymocytes. The CDR3 sequence is CASSPRGGTDTQYF. The CDR3 nucleotides read TGTGCCAGCAGCCCCCGGGGTGGCACAGATACGCAGTATTTT.